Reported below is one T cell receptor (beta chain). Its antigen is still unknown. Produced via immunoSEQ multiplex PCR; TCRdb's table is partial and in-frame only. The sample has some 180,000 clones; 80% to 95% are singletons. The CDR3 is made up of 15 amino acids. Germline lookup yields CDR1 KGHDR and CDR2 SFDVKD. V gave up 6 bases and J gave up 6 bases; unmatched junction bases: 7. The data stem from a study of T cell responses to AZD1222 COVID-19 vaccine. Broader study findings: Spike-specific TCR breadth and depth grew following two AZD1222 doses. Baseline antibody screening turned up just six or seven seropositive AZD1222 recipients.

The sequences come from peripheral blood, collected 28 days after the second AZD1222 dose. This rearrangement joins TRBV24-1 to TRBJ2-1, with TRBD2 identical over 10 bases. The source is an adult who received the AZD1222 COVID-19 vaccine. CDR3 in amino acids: CATSKQREGVNEQFF. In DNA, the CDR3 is TGTGCCACCAGTAAACAGCGGGAGGGGGTCAATGAGCAGTTCTTC.